This T cell receptor (beta chain) was profiled in a study of post-analysis software for immune sequencing data. Whole-study context: Secondary progressive, relapsing-remitting and progressive-relapsing multiple sclerosis were among the included disease courses.

From germline, CDR1 is MGHRA and CDR2 YSYEKL. V lost 1 base and J 3 bases, leaving 16 bases between the germline ends. The CDR3 loop spans 17 amino acids. A remark on this clonotype: Its antigen is as yet unknown.

Study-wide results and limits: TRBV segments more frequent in patients than in controls numbered a few and included TRBV5-6, TRBV5-1 and TRBV20-1. Co-batched samples clustered tightly together by F measure. Patients with multiple sclerosis recorded significantly lower normalized Chao1 diversity than controls, the study found.

Researchers reported that TCR beta cDNA libraries carried unique molecular identifiers. T cells numbering roughly 0.85 to 10 million gave rise to 500,000 to 600,000 cDNA molecules. TCRdb redid the calling of the PCR reads with MiXCR, one entry per CDR3 protein. This sample carries more than 350,000 distinct CDR3 sequences, 35% to 45% of them seen once, and the ten largest clones take roughly 8.2%. The V and J genes are TRBV4-1 and TRBJ1-5; D gene unclear. The sequenced sample was blood. The source is a girl aged 2-9 years with multiple sclerosis. CDR3 DNA: TGCGCCAGCAGCCAAGGAGTTCGCGGCGCCCTCAATCAGCCCCAGCATTTT. It specifies CASSQGVRGALNQPQHF.